This TCR beta chain was sequenced in a study of response to subunit inactivated influenza vaccine. Notes on the study in general: Each seasonal influenza vaccination, the authors suggested, recruits few new T cells.

This CDR3 has 13 residues. Germline V gene sequence: CDR1 MNHEY, CDR2 SVGEGT. This clonotype appeared a few times. Its antigen is as yet unknown. An end of the junction does not agree with germline; a read error may underlie this. TCRdb itself ran the RT-PCR reads through MiXCR, one entry per CDR3 protein. Of approximately 680,000 distinct CDR3 sequences in the sample, roughly 14% are singletons; the top ten hold around 10%. This sequence was found in a man aged 50 or older who received an inactivated influenza vaccine. This rearrangement joins TRBV6-2 or TRBV6-3 to TRBJ2-3; 7 bases map to TRBD2. Sequencing was performed on PBMCs from blood, taken roughly 12 days after vaccination. The chain's CDR3 is CASQGDSGTTRVF. The CDR3 DNA follows: TGTGCCAGCCAGGGCGATTCCGGGACTACACGCGTTTTT.